Listed here are 31 T cell receptor beta chains from one sample, sequenced in a study of CD8 T cell repertoires and HIV-1 epitope variants. Only in-frame clones appear in the TCRdb table, and some are missing; sequencing was by immunoSEQ multiplex PCR. Of tens of thousands of clones listed, roughly four fifths are singletons. The sample consisted of uncultured baseline CD8+ T cells from peripheral blood mononuclear cells (PBMCs). These TCRs come from a male donor with HIV.

The chain joins TRBV6-1 to TRBJ2-1; 10 bases agree with TRBD1. The CDR3 consists of 15 residues. V was clipped by 4 bases and J by 5 bases; unmatched bases: 5. Germline values: CDR1 MNHNS, CDR2 SASEGT. For the CDR3, the DNA is TGTGCCAGCAGTGCGGGACAGGGGCCGGACAATGAGCAGTTCTTC. Its translation is CASSAGQGPDNEQFF.

This clone was recorded a few times. The chain links TRBV6-5 to TRBJ1-4, with D unclear. V was clipped by 6 bases and J by 0 bases, with 11 bases between them. Germline V gene sequence: CDR1 MNHEY, CDR2 SVGAGI. The CDR3 totals 15 residues. The CDR3 DNA reads as TGTGCCAGCAGCCCCTACACTTCAACTAATGAAAAACTGTTTTTT. It codes for CASSPYTSTNEKLFF.

This chain joins TRBV6-4 and TRBJ2-2; D gene uncertain. The CDR3 loop spans 12 amino acids. CDR1 is MRHNA and CDR2 is SNTAGT in the germline V gene. Trimming removed 2 bases at V and 7 bases at J, with 5 bases between. The CDR3, as DNA: TGTGCCAGCAGTGACCCGTTCGGGGAGCTGTTTTTT. This gives the protein CASSDPFGELFF.

This clone has more than one count but fewer than ten. The chain carries TRBV5-4 and TRBJ1-1; no clear D. The CDR3 spans 14 residues. The germline gives CDR1 SGHNT, CDR2 YYREEE (reference sequence). V lost 3 bases and J 3 bases, leaving 12 bases between the germline ends. The CDR3 sequence is CASSWAPVDTEAFF. The CDR3 DNA reads as TGTGCCAGCAGCTGGGCCCCGGTGGACACTGAAGCTTTCTTT.

This clone was found many times. The V call is TRBV19, the J call TRBJ1-5, with D hard to call. The CDR3 totals 14 residues. Germline CDR1 reads LNHDA; CDR2 reads SQIVND (reference sequence). The V and J ends lost 1 base and 5 bases respectively, with 9 bases between them. CDR3 protein: CASSIVAGDQPQHF. The CDR3 nucleotides are TGTGCCAGTAGTATAGTGGCCGGGGATCAGCCCCAGCATTTT.

The chain's CDR3 is CASSVATGSGTYYGYTF. The CDR3 DNA follows: TGTGCCAGCAGCGTAGCTACAGGATCGGGGACATACTATGGCTACACCTTC. This chain links TRBV9 with TRBJ1-2, with D perhaps TRBD1 (6 bases). The germline V and J ends were trimmed by 0 bases and 3 bases, with 18 bases remaining between them. The CDR3 covers 17 residues. Looked up from germline, CDR1 is SGDLS and CDR2 is YYNGEE. The complete variable domain, with remaining parts taken from reference TRBV9 and TRBJ1-2, reads DSGVTQTPKHLITATGQRVTLRCSPRSGDLSVYWYQQSLDQGLQFLIQYYNGEERAKGNILERFSAQQFPDLHSELNLSSLELGDSALYFCASSVATGSGTYYGYTFGSGTRLTVV.

This chain uses TRBV28 with TRBJ1-2; 11 nucleotides agree with TRBD1. This CDR3 comprises 14 residues. Per the germline V gene, CDR1 is MDHEN and CDR2 is SYDVKM. With 4 bases clipped from V and 4 bases from J, the junction kept 2 bases outside the gene matches. This CDR3 is CASSSGQGAYGYTF. The CDR3 coding sequence is TGTGCCAGCAGTTCAGGACAGGGGGCCTATGGCTACACCTTC.

This rearrangement joins TRBV6-6 to TRBJ1-2; D gene uncertain. Trimming left V 2 bases short and J 8 bases short, with 9 bases between. Germline-derived CDR1 and CDR2 are MNHNY and SVGAGI (reference sequence). This CDR3 comprises 12 residues. CDR3: CASSYGRQGYTF. CDR3 coding DNA: TGTGCCAGCAGTTACGGCAGGCAGGGCTACACCTTC.

This clone showed up just a few times. This rearrangement joins TRBV5-8 to TRBJ2-7; 10 bases line up with TRBD1. The CDR3 runs 12 residues. In germline, CDR1 is SGHTS, CDR2 YDEGEE. With 6 bases clipped from V and 8 bases from J, the junction kept 5 bases outside the gene matches. CDR3 amino acids: CASNRDRGQQYF. The CDR3 region has the DNA TGTGCCAGCAATCGGGACAGGGGACAGCAGTACTTC.

This clone was counted only a few times. V gene TRBV7-6 combines with J gene TRBJ2-1, with TRBD1 matching 10 bases. CDR1 and CDR2 (germline): SGHVS, FNYEAQ. This CDR3 region has 13 residues. V lost 6 bases, J lost 12 bases, and 8 bases stayed unmatched. Here the CDR3 reads CASSLTGGYGQFF. DNA of the CDR3: TGTGCCAGCAGTTTGACAGGGGGCTATGGGCAGTTCTTC.

The J gene is TRBJ2-7, the V gene TRBV6-5; 9 bases fit TRBD1. CDR3 length equals 15 residues. J lost 1 base, V lost 6 bases, and 7 bases had no gene match. In germline, CDR1 is MNHEY, CDR2 SVGAGI. The CDR3 reads CASRPSGTGSYEQYF. CDR3 in DNA: TGTGCCAGCAGACCCTCCGGGACAGGGTCCTACGAGCAGTACTTC.

This chain links TRBV5-6 with TRBJ1-3, with TRBD1 as a possible D gene (6 bases). V lost 4 bases and J 3 bases, leaving 14 bases between the germline ends. Germline V CDR1 and CDR2: SGHDT, YYEEEE. CDR3 length: 15 residues. The CDR3 DNA is TGTGCCAGCAGCCCTTTACAGGGAAATGGAAACACCATATATTTT. Residues: CASSPLQGNGNTIYF.

V and J are TRBV29-1 and TRBJ2-7, with TRBD2 matching over 14 bases. This CDR3 comprises 18 residues. Germline V gene data show CDR1 as SQVTM and CDR2 as ANQGSEA. J lost 2 bases, V lost 6 bases, and 15 bases had no gene match. CDR3 sequence (DNA): TGCAGCGTCGAAACACCCGGGACTAGCGGGAGATACCCCTACGAGCAGTACTTC. This translates into CSVETPGTSGRYPYEQYF.

This clone was found once. CDR3 DNA: TGCGCCAGCAGCCAAGGAGGTTCGCGGGGGGGAGCCTACAATGAGCAGTTCTTC. This encodes CASSQGGSRGGAYNEQFF. This chain uses TRBV4-3 with TRBJ2-1, with 9 positions matching TRBD2. With V trimmed by 1 base and J by 2 bases, 9 bases remained unmatched. The CDR3 length is 18 residues. From germline, CDR1 is LGHNA and CDR2 YSLEER.

This chain connects TRBV6-5 to TRBJ2-7, with 10 positions matching TRBD2. J gave up 3 bases and V 5 bases, and 1 base lay outside the gene matches. The CDR3 spans 13 residues. Germline CDR1 is MNHEY and CDR2 is SVGAGI. Written as DNA, the CDR3 is TGTGCCAGCAGTGTAGCGGGGGGCTACGAGCAGTACTTC. This gives the protein CASSVAGGYEQYF.

This chain's CDR3 is CASSLGVSSYEQYF. CDR3 DNA: TGTGCCAGCAGCCTGGGCGTAAGCTCCTACGAGCAGTACTTC. This chain uses TRBV9 with TRBJ2-7, with no clear D. Germline CDR1 is SGDLS and CDR2 is YYNGEE. Deletions cut 4 bases from V and 0 bases from J, with 11 bases between. There are 14 residues in the CDR3. Variable domain in full (rest from reference TRBV9 and TRBJ2-7): DSGVTQTPKHLITATGQRVTLRCSPRSGDLSVYWYQQSLDQGLQFLIQYYNGEERAKGNILERFSAQQFPDLHSELNLSSLELGDSALYFCASSLGVSSYEQYFGPGTRLTVT.

The V call is TRBV6-1, the J call TRBJ1-2; D not resolved. The CDR3 covers 13 residues. V lost 0 bases, J lost 7 bases, and 9 bases lay in between. Germline values: CDR1 MNHNS, CDR2 SASEGT. The DNA of the CDR3 is TGTGCCAGCAGTGAAGCGGCGGCGGCTGGCTACACCTTC. Protein: CASSEAAAAGYTF.

The chain is built from TRBV10-2 and TRBJ1-5; D gene uncertain. Germline CDR1 and CDR2: WSHSY and SAAADI. V was clipped by 2 bases and J by 12 bases, with 14 bases between them. This CDR3 has 13 amino acids. CDR3 DNA: TGCGCCAGCAGTGAGCCGCAAACATTCAACCAGCATTTT. It yields the protein CASSEPQTFNQHF.

The V gene is TRBV4-1, the J gene TRBJ2-1; 7 nucleotides agree with TRBD1. This CDR3 is built from 15 residues. Trimming cost V 2 bases and J 15 bases; bases outside gene matches: 16. Germline V gives CDR1 MGHRA, CDR2 YSYEKL. The CDR3: CASSQRRGPGLDWFF. DNA for the CDR3: TGCGCCAGCAGCCAAAGAAGGGGGCCGGGCCTGGATTGGTTCTTC.

This chain uses TRBV28 with TRBJ1-1, with 8 bases that match TRBD1. After removal of 6 bases from V and 4 bases from J, the junction contained 4 bases not matched to a gene. The CDR3 consists of 13 residues. Germline-derived CDR1 and CDR2 are MDHEN and SYDVKM. The CDR3 spells CASRWTGPTEAFF. The CDR3 DNA follows: TGTGCCAGCAGGTGGACAGGGCCCACTGAAGCTTTCTTT.

The V and J genes are TRBV5-6 and TRBJ2-3, with D maybe TRBD1 (5 bases). The CDR3 contains 12 residues. CDR1 is SGHDT and CDR2 is YYEEEE in the germline V gene. The V gene lost 0 bases and the J gene lost 9 bases, with 8 bases spanning the gap. CDR3 sequence (DNA): TGTGCCAGCAGCTTGGTTCAGGGCACGCAGTATTTT. It encodes CASSLVQGTQYF.

The sample holds one count of this clone. The chain couples TRBV7-9 to TRBJ1-1; unclear D gene. The CDR3 has 14 residues. Per germline, CDR1 SEHNR and CDR2 FQNEAQ (reference sequence). Trimming removed 5 bases at V and 1 base at J, with 11 bases between. In DNA form, the CDR3 reads TGTGCCAGCAGCCCCATTGAATGGAACACTGAAGCTTTCTTT. Translating gives CASSPIEWNTEAFF.

V usage is TRBV4-3 and J usage is TRBJ1-6, with 9 bases fitting TRBD1. V shed 2 bases and J 10 bases; nucleotides not matched to a gene: 3. The CDR3 totals 14 residues. CDR1 is LGHNA, CDR2 YSLEER, per germline. CDR3: CASSQRTGESPLHF. DNA for the CDR3: TGCGCCAGCAGCCAAAGGACAGGGGAATCACCCCTCCACTTT.

The V gene is TRBV15, the J gene TRBJ2-1; 9 bases align to TRBD2. The CDR3 length is 20 residues. Trimming took 0 bases from V and 2 from J; bases not matched to a gene: 14. Germline-derived CDR1 and CDR2 are LNHNV and YYDKDF (reference sequence). The CDR3 region has the DNA TGTGCCACCAGCAGAGACTTGACATTGGCGGGAGGGCCAACCTACAATGAGCAGTTCTTC. Translated, it gives CATSRDLTLAGGPTYNEQFF.

The genes are TRBV5-4 and TRBJ2-3, with a possible D match to TRBD2 (7 bases). Trimming removed 4 bases from V and 0 bases from J, with 12 bases in between. The CDR3 has 15 amino acids. From germline, CDR1 is SGHNT and CDR2 YYREEE (reference sequence). As DNA, the CDR3 is TGTGCCAGCAGCCGCGGGGGCCCCAGCACAGATACGCAGTATTTT. Protein: CASSRGGPSTDTQYF. The whole variable domain, filled in from reference TRBV5-4 and TRBJ2-3, reads ETGVTQSPTHLIKTRGQQVTLRCSSQSGHNTVSWYQQALGQGPQFIFQYYREEENGRGNFPPRFSGLQFPNYSSELNVNALELDDSALYLCASSRGGPSTDTQYFGPGTRLTVL.

This clone was counted a few times. CDR3 amino acids: CASSVAPNTEAFF. The CDR3 DNA is TGCGCCAGCAGTGTCGCGCCAAACACTGAAGCTTTCTTT. The rearrangement links TRBV10-1 to TRBJ1-1; no clear D gene. Trimming pared 4 bases from V and 2 bases from J, leaving 8 bases between. Germline values: CDR1 WNHNN, CDR2 SYGVQD (reference sequence). The CDR3 has 13 amino acids.

The chain carries TRBV7-2 and TRBJ2-1; TRBD1 agrees at 9 bases. Trimming cost V 2 bases and J 1 base; bases outside gene matches: 9. The CDR3 length is 18 residues. Germline CDR1 reads SGHTA; CDR2 reads FQGNSA. Here the CDR3 reads CASSLRVTGQGSYNEQFF. CDR3 DNA sequence: TGTGCCAGCAGCTTAAGGGTCACGGGACAGGGATCCTACAATGAGCAGTTCTTC.

V and J are TRBV4-2 and TRBJ2-7, with a weak D call TRBD2 (6 bases). V was pared by 3 bases and J by 5 bases, with 20 bases between. In germline, CDR1 is LGHNA, CDR2 YNFKEQ. The CDR3 totals 16 residues. CDR3 residues: CASSHGGEAGVDEQYF. The CDR3 DNA is TGTGCCAGCAGCCACGGCGGTGAAGCGGGTGTTGACGAGCAGTACTTC.

This rearrangement joins TRBV9 to TRBJ2-3, with 9 positions matching TRBD2. The CDR3 covers 15 residues. The germline V gene has CDR1 SGDLS and CDR2 YYNGEE. J was trimmed by 2 bases and V by 4 bases; bases with no gene match: 5. DNA of the CDR3: TGTGCCAGCAGCTTAGCGGGGGTCTCCACAGATACGCAGTATTTT. Its protein product is CASSLAGVSTDTQYF.

The chain has TRBV6-4 and TRBJ1-1; TRBD1 is a possible D gene (5 bases). The CDR3 totals 13 residues. Trimming pared 2 bases from V and 1 base from J, leaving 5 bases between. Germline lookup yields CDR1 MRHNA and CDR2 SNTAGT. The CDR3 nucleotides read TGTGCCAGCAGTGACCAGGGGAACACTGAAGCTTTCTTT. Protein product: CASSDQGNTEAFF.

This sequence joins TRBV5-4 and TRBJ1-2; D is unclear. Germline values: CDR1 SGHNT, CDR2 YYREEE (reference sequence). The ends were cut back, 3 bases at V and 7 bases at J, with 13 bases in the middle. The CDR3 is made up of 13 amino acids. Here the CDR3 reads CASSSRVSGGYTF. The CDR3 DNA reads TGTGCCAGCAGCTCGCGGGTTTCGGGTGGCTACACCTTC.